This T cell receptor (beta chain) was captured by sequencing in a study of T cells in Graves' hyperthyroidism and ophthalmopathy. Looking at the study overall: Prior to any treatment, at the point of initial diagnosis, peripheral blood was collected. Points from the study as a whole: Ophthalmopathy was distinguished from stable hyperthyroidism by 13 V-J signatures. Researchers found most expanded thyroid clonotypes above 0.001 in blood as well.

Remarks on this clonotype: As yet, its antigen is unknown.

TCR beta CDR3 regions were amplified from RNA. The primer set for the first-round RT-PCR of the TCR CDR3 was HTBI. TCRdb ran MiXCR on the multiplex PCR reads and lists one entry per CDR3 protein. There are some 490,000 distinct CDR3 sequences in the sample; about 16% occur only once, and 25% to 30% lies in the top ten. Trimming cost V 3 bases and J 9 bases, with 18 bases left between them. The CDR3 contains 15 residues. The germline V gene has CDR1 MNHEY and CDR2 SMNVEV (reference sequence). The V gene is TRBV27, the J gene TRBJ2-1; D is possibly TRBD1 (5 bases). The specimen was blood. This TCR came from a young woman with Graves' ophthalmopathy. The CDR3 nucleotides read TGTGCCAGCAGTTTGGGCAGGGTTATGAATAGTGAGCAGTTCTTC. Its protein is CASSLGRVMNSEQFF.